This TCR beta chain was retrieved from a study of somatic mutations in cytotoxic T cells in rheumatoid arthritis. The CDR3 runs 18 residues. Germline lookup yields CDR1 LGHNA and CDR2 YNFKEQ. Trimming cost V 1 base and J 0 bases, with 17 bases left between them. TCRdb keeps only in-frame clones here, not all; method: immunoSEQ multiplex PCR. The sample contains about 9,000 clones, 60% to 80% of which appear only once. This receptor was obtained from an adult with rheumatoid arthritis. The chain carries TRBV4-2 and TRBJ2-3; D may be TRBD2 (6 bases). Sequences were obtained from CD8+ T cells sorted from blood. This CDR3 is CASSQVSAGITSTDTQYF. For the CDR3, the DNA is TGTGCCAGCAGCCAAGTGTCGGCGGGAATCACTAGCACAGATACGCAGTATTTT.